The next 5 T cell receptor beta chains were all read from a single sample in a study of control samples from healthy donors and cancer patients. Clones were sequenced by immunoSEQ multiplex PCR, and TCRdb holds only the in-frame ones, with some missing. The data show some 80,000 clones, around 90% seen once. Sequences were obtained from PBMCs. The source of these receptors is a woman aged 60 to 75 with head and neck cancer.

The chain employs TRBV7-9 and TRBJ2-7; a weak D match, TRBD2 (6 bases). The CDR3 length is 17 residues. Germline values: CDR1 SEHNR, CDR2 FQNEAQ (reference sequence). With 0 bases removed from V and 0 bases from J, the gap between germline ends came to 15 bases. The CDR3 region is CASSLALALADSYEQYF. DNA for the CDR3: TGTGCCAGCAGCTTAGCCCTAGCTTTAGCGGACTCCTACGAGCAGTACTTC.

J is TRBJ1-3 and V is TRBV19; D is unresolved. The CDR3 runs 14 residues. The V and J ends lost 5 bases and 0 bases respectively, with 8 bases between them. Germline V CDR1 and CDR2: LNHDA, SQIVND (reference sequence). The CDR3 DNA reads as TGTGCCAGTAGTTCCGGGTCCTCTGGAAACACCATATATTTT. It translates to CASSSGSSGNTIYF.

The chain uses TRBV4-1 and TRBJ2-7; 7 positions match TRBD1. The germline V gene encodes CDR1 MGHRA and CDR2 YSYEKL. With 3 bases clipped from V and 6 bases from J, the junction kept 8 bases outside the gene matches. The CDR3 is 14 amino acids. CDR3 sequence reads: CASSHTLPGGEQYF. The DNA for the CDR3 is TGCGCCAGCAGCCATACCCTTCCAGGGGGCGAGCAGTACTTC.

This chain connects TRBV30 to TRBJ2-3, with a tentative D call TRBD2 (7 bases). This CDR3 region has 15 residues. From germline, CDR1 is GTSNPN and CDR2 SVGIG (reference sequence). Trimming took 5 bases from V and 1 from J, leaving 16 bases between them. The DNA of the CDR3 is TGTGCCTGGGCTAAAGGGGGGGCAGGCACAGATACGCAGTATTTT. This encodes CAWAKGGAGTDTQYF.

The chain is built from TRBV5-1 and TRBJ2-1; D call uncertain. Germline V gene sequence: CDR1 SGHRS, CDR2 YFSETQ. The CDR3 is 12 amino acids. With 2 bases removed from V and 7 bases from J, the gap between germline ends came to 7 bases. The CDR3 loop is CASSLLGNEQFF. The CDR3, as DNA: TGCGCCAGCAGCTTATTGGGTAATGAGCAGTTCTTC.